This is a list of T cell receptor beta chains from one sample in a study of OX40 agonist ivuxolimab in advanced cancers. Using immunoSEQ multiplex PCR, the repertoire was profiled, and TCRdb retains in-frame clones only, with some absent. The sample gives approximately 87,000 clones, roughly 85% of which show up once; approximately 4% is in the top ten. The sample in question was CD4+ or CD8+ T cells sorted from blood, obtained in a trial of the OX40 agonist ivuxolimab. The receptors come from an adult with an advanced solid tumor such as melanoma, head and neck, liver or kidney cancer. The CDR3 runs from the conserved cysteine through the conserved F or W. A D gene is named only where the DNA matches it firmly. Size is omitted from some rows. Given values are once, few, many or a class for expanded clones.

D gene	clone size	J gene	V gene	CDR3 DNA	CDR3 protein
NA	NA	TRBJ2-5	TRBV27	TGTGCCAGCAGACACCCGGGAGGGCAGGGGGCAGGAGAGACCCAGTACTTC	CASRHPGGQGAGETQYF
NA	NA	TRBJ2-1	TRBV19	TGTGCCAGTAGTATATACAATGAGCAGTTCTTC	CASSIYNEQFF
NA	few	TRBJ1-5	TRBV6-1	TGTGCCAGCAGTTTACAGGGAGTCAATCAGCCCCAGCATTTT	CASSLQGVNQPQHF
TRBD1	NA	TRBJ2-7	TRBV19	TGTGCCAGTAGTCCCGGGACAGGGTTCTACGAGCAGTACTTC	CASSPGTGFYEQYF
NA	few	TRBJ2-2	TRBV7-6	TGTGCCAGCAGCGGGCACAGGGGGGGTAACACCGGGGAGCTGTTTTTT	CASSGHRGGNTGELFF
NA	NA	TRBJ2-3	TRBV5-1	TGCGCCAGCAGCTTGGGGTCAGATACGCAGTATTTT	CASSLGSDTQYF
TRBD2	NA	TRBJ2-5	TRBV10-1	TGCGCCAGCAGTGGGGAAGCGGGAGTGGGAGAGACCCAGTACTTC	CASSGEAGVGETQYF
TRBD1	NA	TRBJ2-2	TRBV19	TGTGCCAGTAGTAACGCAAAGGGGGCCACGGGCACCGGGGAGCTGTTTTTT	CASSNAKGATGTGELFF
NA	NA	TRBJ2-2	TRBV2	TGTGCCAGCAAACAGGAAAACACCGGGGAGCTGTTTTTT	CASKQENTGELFF
TRBD1	NA	TRBJ2-2	TRBV30	TGTGCCTGGGCAACGGGACAGGGCAACACCGGGGAGCTGTTTTTT	CAWATGQGNTGELFF
NA	once	TRBJ2-2	TRBV29-1	TGCAGCGTTCAAACAAACACCGGGGAGCTGTTTTTT	CSVQTNTGELFF
NA	NA	TRBJ1-5	TRBV11-2	TGTGCCAGCAGCTTATCAGGGGCGGATCAGCCCCAGCATTTT	CASSLSGADQPQHF
NA	NA	TRBJ2-6	TRBV28	TGTGCCAGCAGCCCCAGAGAGGGTGTCTCTGGGGCCAACGTCCTGACTTTC	CASSPREGVSGANVLTF
TRBD2	once	TRBJ2-1	TRBV19	TGTGCCAGTAGTATAGAGCAAGCGGGAGTTGAGCAGTTCTTC	CASSIEQAGVEQFF
NA	NA	TRBJ1-1	TRBV6-5	TGTGCCAGCAGTTACTCGCTAGGGGTTACTGAAGCTTTCTTT	CASSYSLGVTEAFF
TRBD2	once	TRBJ2-3	TRBV28	TGTGCCAGCAGTTTAGGACTAGCGGGAATGAAAGTAAGCACGCAGTATTTT	CASSLGLAGMKVSTQYF
NA	once	TRBJ2-3	TRBV2	TGTGCCAGCAGTGAATTCAACACAGATACGCAGTATTTT	CASSEFNTDTQYF
TRBD1	NA	TRBJ2-6	TRBV19	TGTGCCAGTAGTATTAATGACAGGGCGATCTCTGGGGCCAACGTCCTGACTTTC	CASSINDRAISGANVLTF
NA	few	TRBJ1-5	TRBV28	TGTGCCAGCGGACATCAGCCCCAGCATTTT	CASGHQPQHF
TRBD1	once	TRBJ2-3	TRBV18	TGTGCCAGCTCAGCGACAGGGGCGGTAGATACGCAGTATTTT	CASSATGAVDTQYF
TRBD2	NA	TRBJ2-1	TRBV5-1	TGCGCCAGCAGCTTGGATGGGATAGCGGGATACGGTGAGCAGTTCTTC	CASSLDGIAGYGEQFF
TRBD1	few	TRBJ1-2	TRBV4-2	TGTGCCAGCAGCCACACCTCCGGGACAGGGGCTTATGGCTACACCTTC	CASSHTSGTGAYGYTF
TRBD1	NA	TRBJ1-5	TRBV19	TGTGCCAGTAGCGACAGGGGTGGAAATCAGCCCCAGCATTTT	CASSDRGGNQPQHF
NA	NA	TRBJ2-3	TRBV30	TGTGCCTGCGGGCGCCCAGATACGCAGTATTTT	CACGRPDTQYF
NA	NA	TRBJ1-1	TRBV5-4	TGTGCCAGCAGCTTGGCCTCGGTAATGGGCACTGAAGCTTTCTTT	CASSLASVMGTEAFF
NA	few	TRBJ2-1	TRBV5-1	TGCGCCAGCAGCTTGGGCAGGGGGGACAATGAGCAGTTCTTC	CASSLGRGDNEQFF
NA	NA	TRBJ2-7	TRBV30	TGTGCCTGGAGTGTACCGGAAGGGGCCCCTGGGTCCTACGAGCAGTACTTC	CAWSVPEGAPGSYEQYF
TRBD2	few	TRBJ2-7	TRBV6-5	TGTGCCAGCAGTCTCTCTAGCGGCGCCTCCTACGAGCAGTACTTC	CASSLSSGASYEQYF
NA	NA	TRBJ2-7	TRBV13	TGTGCCAGCAGCGGACGATCAGACGAGCAGTACTTC	CASSGRSDEQYF